This T cell receptor beta chain was sequenced during a study of shared clonotypes between healthy human individuals. Study details: The donor pool was made up of a couple of women and three men aged 18 to 49. Study-wide findings and caveats: Read depth was anticipated to influence clonotype sharing among donors.

Points on this clone: Its target is unknown.

Researchers drew on roughly 84 million PBMCs for genomic DNA from unsorted samples. TCRdb's copy holds only in-frame clones and misses some; the assay was immunoSEQ multiplex PCR. The table lists around 500,000 clones, 76% of them singletons. V lost 7 bases, J lost 5 bases, and 7 bases stayed unmatched. Germline CDR1 and CDR2: LNHDA and SQIVND (reference sequence). This CDR3 comprises 15 residues. This chain joins TRBV19 and TRBJ2-7, with 14 positions matching TRBD2. Sequenced: PBMCs. The source of this sequence is a woman in her thirties or forties in good health. Some clones in this sample may be carry-over from other donors' samples. For the CDR3, the DNA is TGTGCCAGTAACGCCCGGACTAGCGGGAGGAACGAGCAGTACTTC. It encodes CASNARTSGRNEQYF.